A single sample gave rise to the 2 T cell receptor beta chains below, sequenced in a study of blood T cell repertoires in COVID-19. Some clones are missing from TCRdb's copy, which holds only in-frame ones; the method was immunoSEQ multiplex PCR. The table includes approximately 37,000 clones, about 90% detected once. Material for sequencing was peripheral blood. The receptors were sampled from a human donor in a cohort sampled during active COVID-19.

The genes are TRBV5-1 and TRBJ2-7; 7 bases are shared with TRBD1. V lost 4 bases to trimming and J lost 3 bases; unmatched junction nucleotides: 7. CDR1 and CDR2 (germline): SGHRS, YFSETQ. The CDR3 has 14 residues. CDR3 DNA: TGCGCCAGCAGCCTAGGGGGACAGATCTACGAGCAGTACTTC. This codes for CASSLGGQIYEQYF.

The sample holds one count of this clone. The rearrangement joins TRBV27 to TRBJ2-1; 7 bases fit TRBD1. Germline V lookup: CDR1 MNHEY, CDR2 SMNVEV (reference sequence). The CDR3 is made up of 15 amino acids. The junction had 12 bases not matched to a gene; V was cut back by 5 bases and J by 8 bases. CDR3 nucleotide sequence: TGTGCCAGCAGTGTACCTGACAGGGCCCGGGATGAGCAGTTCTTC. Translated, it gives CASSVPDRARDEQFF.